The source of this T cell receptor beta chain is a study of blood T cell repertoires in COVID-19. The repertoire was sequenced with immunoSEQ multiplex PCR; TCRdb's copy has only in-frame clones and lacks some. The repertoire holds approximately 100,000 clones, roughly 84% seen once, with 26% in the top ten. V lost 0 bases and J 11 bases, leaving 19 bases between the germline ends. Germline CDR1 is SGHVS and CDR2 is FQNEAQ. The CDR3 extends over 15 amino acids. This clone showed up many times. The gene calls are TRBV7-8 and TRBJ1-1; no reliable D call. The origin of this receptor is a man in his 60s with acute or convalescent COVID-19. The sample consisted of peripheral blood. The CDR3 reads CASSLASTSSARAFF. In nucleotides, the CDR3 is TGTGCCAGCAGCTTAGCTTCGACGTCCAGTGCTAGGGCTTTCTTT.